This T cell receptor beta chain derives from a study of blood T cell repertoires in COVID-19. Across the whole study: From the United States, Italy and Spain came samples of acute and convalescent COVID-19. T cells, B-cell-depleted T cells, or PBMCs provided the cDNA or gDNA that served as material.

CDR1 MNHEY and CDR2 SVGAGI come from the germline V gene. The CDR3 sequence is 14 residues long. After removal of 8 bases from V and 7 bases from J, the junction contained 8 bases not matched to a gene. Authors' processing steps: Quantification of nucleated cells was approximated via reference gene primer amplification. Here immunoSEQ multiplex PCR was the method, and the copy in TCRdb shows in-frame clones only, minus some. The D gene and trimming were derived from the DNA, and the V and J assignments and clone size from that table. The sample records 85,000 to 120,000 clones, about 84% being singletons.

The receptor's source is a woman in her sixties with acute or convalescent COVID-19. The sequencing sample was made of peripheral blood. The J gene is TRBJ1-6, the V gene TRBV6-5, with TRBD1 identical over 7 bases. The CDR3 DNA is TGTGCCAGCGGCCAGACAGGGTCAAATTCACCCCTCCACTTT. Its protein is CASGQTGSNSPLHF.